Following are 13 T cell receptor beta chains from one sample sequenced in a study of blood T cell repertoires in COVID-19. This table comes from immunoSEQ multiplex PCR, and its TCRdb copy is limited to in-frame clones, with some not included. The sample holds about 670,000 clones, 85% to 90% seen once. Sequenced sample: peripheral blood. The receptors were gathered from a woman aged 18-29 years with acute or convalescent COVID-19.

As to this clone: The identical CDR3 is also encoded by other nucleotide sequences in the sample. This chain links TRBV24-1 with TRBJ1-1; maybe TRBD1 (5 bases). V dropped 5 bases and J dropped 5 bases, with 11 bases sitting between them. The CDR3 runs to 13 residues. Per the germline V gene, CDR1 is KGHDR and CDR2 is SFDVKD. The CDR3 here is CATSAGGGTEAFF. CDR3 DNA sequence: TGTGCCACCAGTGCGGGGGGAGGTACTGAAGCTTTCTTT.

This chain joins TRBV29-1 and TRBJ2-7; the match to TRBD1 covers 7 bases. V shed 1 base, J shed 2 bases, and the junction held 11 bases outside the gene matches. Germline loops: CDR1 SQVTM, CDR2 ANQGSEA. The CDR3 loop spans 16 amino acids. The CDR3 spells CSVEGTGRGPAYEQYF. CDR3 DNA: TGCAGCGTTGAAGGGACAGGTCGCGGACCAGCCTACGAGCAGTACTTC.

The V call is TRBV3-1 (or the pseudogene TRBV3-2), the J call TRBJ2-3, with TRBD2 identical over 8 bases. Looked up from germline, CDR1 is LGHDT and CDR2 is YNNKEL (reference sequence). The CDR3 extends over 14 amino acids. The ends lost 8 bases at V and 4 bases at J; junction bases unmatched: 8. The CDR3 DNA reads TGTGCCAGCGGGAAGGGACTAGAACCAGATACGCAGTATTTT. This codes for CASGKGLEPDTQYF.

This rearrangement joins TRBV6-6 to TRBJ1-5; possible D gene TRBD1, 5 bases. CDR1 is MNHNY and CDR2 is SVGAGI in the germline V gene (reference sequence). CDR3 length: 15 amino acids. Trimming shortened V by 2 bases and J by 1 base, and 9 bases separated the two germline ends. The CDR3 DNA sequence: TGTGCCAGCAGTTACGGGGCCTTAAGCAATCAGCCCCAGCATTTT. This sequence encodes CASSYGALSNQPQHF.

CDR3 residues: CASSLAPGGAVGYTF. CDR3 coding DNA: TGTGCCAGCAGTTTAGCCCCAGGGGGCGCGGTTGGCTACACCTTC. J is TRBJ1-2 and V is TRBV27; 8 nucleotides align to TRBD1. Germline-derived CDR1 and CDR2 are MNHEY and SMNVEV (reference sequence). This CDR3 has 15 residues. Trimming at V came to 2 bases and at J to 7 bases, leaving 9 bases not matched to a gene.

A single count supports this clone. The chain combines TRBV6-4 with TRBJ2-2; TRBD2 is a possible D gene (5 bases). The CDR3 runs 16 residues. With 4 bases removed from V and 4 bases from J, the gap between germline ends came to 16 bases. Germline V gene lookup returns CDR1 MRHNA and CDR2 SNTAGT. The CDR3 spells CASSVEWTQPTGELFF. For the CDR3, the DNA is TGTGCCAGCAGTGTCGAATGGACTCAACCCACCGGGGAGCTGTTTTTT.

The CDR3 coding sequence is TGTGCCAGCAGCCCAAGACAGGGTAGGGGGTACGAGCAGTACTTC. It encodes CASSPRQGRGYEQYF. The rearrangement uses TRBV6-5 and TRBJ2-7; 7 bases line up with TRBD1. CDR3 length: 15 amino acids. Trimming cost V 6 bases and J 4 bases; bases outside gene matches: 12. Germline V gene sequence: CDR1 MNHEY, CDR2 SVGAGI.

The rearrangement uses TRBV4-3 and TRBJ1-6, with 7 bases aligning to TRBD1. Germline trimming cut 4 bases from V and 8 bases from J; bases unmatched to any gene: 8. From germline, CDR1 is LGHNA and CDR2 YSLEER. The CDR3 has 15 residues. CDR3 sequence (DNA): TGCGCCAGCAGCCGAGACAGGGTAGAGGATTCACCCCTCCACTTT. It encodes CASSRDRVEDSPLHF.

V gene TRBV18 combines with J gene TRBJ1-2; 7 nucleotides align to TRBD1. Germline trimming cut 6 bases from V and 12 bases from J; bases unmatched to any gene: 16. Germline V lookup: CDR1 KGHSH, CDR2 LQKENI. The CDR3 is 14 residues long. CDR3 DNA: TGTGCCAGCTCCCAGAGAGCTGACAGGGCGTCGAACACCTTC. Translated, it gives CASSQRADRASNTF. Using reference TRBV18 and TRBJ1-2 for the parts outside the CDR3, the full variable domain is NAGVMQNPRHLVRRRGQEARLRCSPMKGHSHVYWYRQLPEEGLKFMVYLQKENIIDESGMPKERFSAEFPKEGPSILRIQQVVRGDSAAYFCASSQRADRASNTFGSGTRLTVV.

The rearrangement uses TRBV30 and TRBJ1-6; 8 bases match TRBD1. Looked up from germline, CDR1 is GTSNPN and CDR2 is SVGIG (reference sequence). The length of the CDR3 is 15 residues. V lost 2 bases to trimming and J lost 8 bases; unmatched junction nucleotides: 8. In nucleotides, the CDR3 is TGTGCCTGGAGTTTTGGACAGGGCAGGGATTCACCCCTCCACTTT. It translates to CAWSFGQGRDSPLHF.

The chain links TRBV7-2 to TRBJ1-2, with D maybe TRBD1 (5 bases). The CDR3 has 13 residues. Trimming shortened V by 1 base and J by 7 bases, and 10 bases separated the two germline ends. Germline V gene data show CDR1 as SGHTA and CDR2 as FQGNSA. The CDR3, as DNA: TGTGCCAGCAGCTTAGAGGGGATGGGTGGCTACACCTTC. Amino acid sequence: CASSLEGMGGYTF. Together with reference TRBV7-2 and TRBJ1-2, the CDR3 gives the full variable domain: GAGVSQSPSNKVTEKGKDVELRCDPISGHTALYWYRQSLGQGLEFLIYFQGNSAPDKSGLPSDRFSAERTGGSVSTLTIQRTQQEDSAVYLCASSLEGMGGYTFGSGTRLTVV.

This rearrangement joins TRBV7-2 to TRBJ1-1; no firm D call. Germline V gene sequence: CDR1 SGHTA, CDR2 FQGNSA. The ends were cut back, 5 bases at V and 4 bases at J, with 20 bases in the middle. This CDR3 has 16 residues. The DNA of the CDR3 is TGTGCCAGCAGCATCCCCAGGAGGAAGGTGGTCACTGAAGCTTTCTTT. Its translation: CASSIPRRKVVTEAFF.

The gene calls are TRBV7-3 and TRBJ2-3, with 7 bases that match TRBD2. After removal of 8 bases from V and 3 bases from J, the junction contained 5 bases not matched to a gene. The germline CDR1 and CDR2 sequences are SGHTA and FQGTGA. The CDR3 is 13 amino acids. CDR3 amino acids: CASSGGDTDTQYF. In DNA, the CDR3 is TGTGCCAGCTCGGGGGGTGATACAGATACGCAGTATTTT.